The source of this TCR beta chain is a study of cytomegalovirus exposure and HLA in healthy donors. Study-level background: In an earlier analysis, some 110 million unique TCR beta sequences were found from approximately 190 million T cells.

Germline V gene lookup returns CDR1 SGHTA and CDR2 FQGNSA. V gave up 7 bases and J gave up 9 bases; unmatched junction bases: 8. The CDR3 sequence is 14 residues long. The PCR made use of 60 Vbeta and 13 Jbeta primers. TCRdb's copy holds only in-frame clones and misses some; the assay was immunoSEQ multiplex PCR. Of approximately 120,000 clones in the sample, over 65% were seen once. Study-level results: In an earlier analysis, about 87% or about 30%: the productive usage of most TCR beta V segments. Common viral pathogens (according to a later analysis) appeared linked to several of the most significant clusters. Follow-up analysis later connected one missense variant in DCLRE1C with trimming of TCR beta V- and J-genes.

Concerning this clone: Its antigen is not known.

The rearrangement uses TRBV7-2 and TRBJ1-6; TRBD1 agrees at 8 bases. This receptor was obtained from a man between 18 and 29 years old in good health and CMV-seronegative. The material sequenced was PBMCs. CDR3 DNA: TGTGCCAGCACCCCAGGGGGCTGGGGTTCACCCCTCCACTTT. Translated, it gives CASTPGGWGSPLHF.